These 5 T cell receptor beta chains originate from one sample sequenced in a study of human T cells and chemical hapten exposure. TCRdb ran MiXCR on the RACE reads and lists one entry per CDR3 protein. The repertoire consists of about 260,000 distinct CDR3 sequences, with 7% to 10% occurring once and the leading ten covering approximately 2.2%. The time point here: pre-sensitization, week 0. As to treatment: therapeutic diphenylcyclopropenone sensitization with weekly scalp DPC. The sample was whole blood, taken in connection with sensitization to the hapten diphenylcyclopropenone (DPC). These receptor sequences come from a woman aged 40 to 55 with alopecia areata. Some clones in this sample may be carry-over from other donors' samples.

This clonotype was detected many times. The CDR3 DNA is TGCAGCGTTGCCCCCTTAACGGAAGAGCAGTTCTTC. Encoded protein: CSVAPLTEEQFF. This chain connects TRBV29-1 to TRBJ2-1; D call uncertain. V lost 4 bases, J lost 10 bases, and 14 bases lay in between. The CDR3 is made up of 12 amino acids. Looked up from germline, CDR1 is SQVTM and CDR2 is ANQGSEA.

This clonotype was seen many times. The V call is TRBV29-1, the J call TRBJ2-5; the D is unclear. This CDR3 contains 12 residues. The germline V gene encodes CDR1 SQVTM and CDR2 ANQGSEA. Trimming cost V 7 bases and J 5 bases, with 14 bases left between them. The DNA of the CDR3 is TGCAGCGCCGGAAGGATGGGTGAGACCCAGTACTTC. Protein product: CSAGRMGETQYF.

V is TRBV4-3 and J is TRBJ2-3; 7 bases are a match to TRBD2. Germline-derived CDR1 and CDR2 are LGHNA and YSLEER. CDR3 size: 16 residues. V shed 1 base, J shed 0 bases, and the junction held 4 bases outside the gene matches. CDR3 DNA: TGCGCCAGCAGCCAAGGTAATAGCGGGAGCACAGATACGCAGTATTTT. Encoded protein: CASSQGNSGSTDTQYF.

V is TRBV5-1 and J is TRBJ1-2, with unresolved D. Trimming removed 0 bases at V and 3 bases at J, with 15 bases between. The CDR3 extends over 16 amino acids. Germline V lookup: CDR1 SGHRS, CDR2 YFSETQ. CDR3 DNA sequence: TGCGCCAGCAGCTTGGGGCGGCTCAACAACTACTATGGCTACACCTTC. Translated: CASSLGRLNNYYGYTF. Drawing the rest from reference TRBV5-1 and TRBJ1-2, the complete variable domain is KAGVTQTPRYLIKTRGQQVTLSCSPISGHRSVSWYQQTPGQGLQFLFEYFSETQRNKGNFPGRFSGRQFSNSRSEMNVSTLELGDSALYLCASSLGRLNNYYGYTFGSGTRLTVV.

This clonotype appeared a few times. This rearrangement joins TRBV5-5 to TRBJ2-3; D gene unclear. The CDR3 loop spans 11 amino acids. CDR1 and CDR2 (germline): SGHKS, YYEKEE (reference sequence). Trimming took off 6 bases at V and 5 bases at J, with 7 bases between the two ends. CDR3 protein: CASTGIDTQYF. The CDR3 DNA is TGTGCCAGCACCGGAATAGATACGCAGTATTTT. Full variable domain (remainder filled in from reference TRBV5-5 and TRBJ2-3): DAGVTQSPTHLIKTRGQQVTLRCSPISGHKSVSWYQQVLGQGPQFIFQYYEKEERGRGNFPDRFSARQFPNYSSELNVNALLLGDSALYLCASTGIDTQYFGPGTRLTVL.